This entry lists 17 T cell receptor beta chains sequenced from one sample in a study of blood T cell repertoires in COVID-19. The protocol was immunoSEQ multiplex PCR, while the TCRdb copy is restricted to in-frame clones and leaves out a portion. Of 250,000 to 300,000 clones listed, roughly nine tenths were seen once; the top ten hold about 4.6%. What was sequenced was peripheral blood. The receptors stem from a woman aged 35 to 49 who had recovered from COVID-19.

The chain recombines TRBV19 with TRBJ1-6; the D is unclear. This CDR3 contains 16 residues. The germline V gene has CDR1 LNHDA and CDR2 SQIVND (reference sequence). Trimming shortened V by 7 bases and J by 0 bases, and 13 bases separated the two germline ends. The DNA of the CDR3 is TGTGCCAGTAACGACTGGATGAGCTCCTATAATTCACCCCTCCACTTT. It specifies CASNDWMSSYNSPLHF. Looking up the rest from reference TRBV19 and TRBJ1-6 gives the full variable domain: DGGITQSPKYLFRKEGQNVTLSCEQNLNHDAMYWYRQDPGQGLRLIYYSQIVNDFQKGDIAEGYSVSREKKESFPLTVTSAQKNPTAFYLCASNDWMSSYNSPLHFGNGTRLTVT.

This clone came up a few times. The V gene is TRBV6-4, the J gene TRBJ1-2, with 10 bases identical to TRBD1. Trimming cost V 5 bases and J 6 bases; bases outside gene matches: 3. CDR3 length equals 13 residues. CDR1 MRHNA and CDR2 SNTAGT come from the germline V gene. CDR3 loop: CASSLDRGHGYTF. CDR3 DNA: TGTGCCAGCAGTCTCGACAGGGGGCATGGCTACACCTTC.

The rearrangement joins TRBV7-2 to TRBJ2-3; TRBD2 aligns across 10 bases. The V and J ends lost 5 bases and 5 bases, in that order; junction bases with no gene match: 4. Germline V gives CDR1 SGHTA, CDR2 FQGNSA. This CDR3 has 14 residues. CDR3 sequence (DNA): TGTGCCAGCAGCCTCCGACTAGCGGGAGATACGCAGTATTTT. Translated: CASSLRLAGDTQYF.

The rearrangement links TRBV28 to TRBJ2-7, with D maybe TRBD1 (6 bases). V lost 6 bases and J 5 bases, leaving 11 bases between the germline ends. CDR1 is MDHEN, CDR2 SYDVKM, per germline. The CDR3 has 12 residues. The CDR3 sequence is CASSPNRDEQYF. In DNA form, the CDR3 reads TGTGCCAGCAGCCCGAACAGGGACGAGCAGTACTTC.

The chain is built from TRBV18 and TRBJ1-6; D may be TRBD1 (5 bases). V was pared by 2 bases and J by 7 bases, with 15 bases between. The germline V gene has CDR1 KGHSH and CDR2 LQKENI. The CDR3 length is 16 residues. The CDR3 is CASSPNVEGANSPLHF. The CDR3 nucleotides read TGTGCCAGCTCACCAAATGTGGAAGGGGCCAATTCACCCCTCCACTTT.

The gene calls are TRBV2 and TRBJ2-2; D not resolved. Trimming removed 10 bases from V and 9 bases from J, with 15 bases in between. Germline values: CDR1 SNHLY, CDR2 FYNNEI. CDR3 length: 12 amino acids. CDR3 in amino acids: CATAKTSRELFF. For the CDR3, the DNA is TGTGCCACCGCAAAAACTTCCCGGGAGCTGTTTTTT.

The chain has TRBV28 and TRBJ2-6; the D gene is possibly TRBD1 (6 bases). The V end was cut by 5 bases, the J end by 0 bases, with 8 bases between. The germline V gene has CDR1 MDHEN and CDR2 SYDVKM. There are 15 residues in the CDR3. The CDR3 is CASSRQVSGANVLTF. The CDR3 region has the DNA TGTGCCAGCAGTAGACAGGTCTCTGGGGCCAACGTCCTGACTTTC.

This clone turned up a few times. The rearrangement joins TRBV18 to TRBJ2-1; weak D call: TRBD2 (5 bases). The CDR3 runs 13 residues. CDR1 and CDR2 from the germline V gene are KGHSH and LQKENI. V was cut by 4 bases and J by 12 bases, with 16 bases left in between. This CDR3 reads CASSLLPRDVQFF. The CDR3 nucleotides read TGTGCCAGCTCACTCTTACCCCGGGATGTGCAGTTCTTC.

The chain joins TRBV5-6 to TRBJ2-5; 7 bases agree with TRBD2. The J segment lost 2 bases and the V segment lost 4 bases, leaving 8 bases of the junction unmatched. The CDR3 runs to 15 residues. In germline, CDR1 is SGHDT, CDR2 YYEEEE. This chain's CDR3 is CASSPPGGGQETQYF. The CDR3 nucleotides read TGTGCCAGCAGCCCCCCTGGGGGGGGGCAAGAGACCCAGTACTTC.

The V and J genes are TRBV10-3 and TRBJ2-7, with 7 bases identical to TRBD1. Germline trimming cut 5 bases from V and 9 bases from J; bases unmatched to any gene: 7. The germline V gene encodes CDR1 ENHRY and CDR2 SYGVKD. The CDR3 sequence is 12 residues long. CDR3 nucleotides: TGTGCCATCAGTTCCGGGACAGATAGGCAGTACGTC. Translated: CAISSGTDRQYV.

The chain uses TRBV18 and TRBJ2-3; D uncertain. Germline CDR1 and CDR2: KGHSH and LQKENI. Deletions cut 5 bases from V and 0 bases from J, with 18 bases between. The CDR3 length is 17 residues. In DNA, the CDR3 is TGTGCCAGCTCAGGCAAGCCTATCGGGTCTAGCACAGATACGCAGTATTTT. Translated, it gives CASSGKPIGSSTDTQYF.

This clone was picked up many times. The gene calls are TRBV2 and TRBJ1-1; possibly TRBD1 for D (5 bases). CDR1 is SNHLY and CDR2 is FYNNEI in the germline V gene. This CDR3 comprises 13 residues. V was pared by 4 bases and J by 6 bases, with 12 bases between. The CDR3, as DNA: TGTGCCAGCAGTGTACGGAGGGGACCTGAAGCTTTCTTT. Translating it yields CASSVRRGPEAFF.

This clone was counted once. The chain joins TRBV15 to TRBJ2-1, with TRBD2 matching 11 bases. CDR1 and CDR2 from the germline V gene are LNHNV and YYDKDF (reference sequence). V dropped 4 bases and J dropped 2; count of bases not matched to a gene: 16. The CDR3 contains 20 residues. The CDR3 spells CATSTSLAGGRRRPYNEQFF. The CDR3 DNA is TGTGCCACCAGCACCAGTCTAGCGGGAGGCCGTCGCCGCCCCTACAATGAGCAGTTCTTC.

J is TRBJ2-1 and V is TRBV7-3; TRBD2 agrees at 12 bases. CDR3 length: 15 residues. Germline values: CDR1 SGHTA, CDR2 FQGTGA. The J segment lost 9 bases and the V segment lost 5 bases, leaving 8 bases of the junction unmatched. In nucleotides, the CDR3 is TGTGCCAGCAGCGTTCTAGCGGGGGGGTTTAGTGAGCAGTTCTTC. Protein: CASSVLAGGFSEQFF.

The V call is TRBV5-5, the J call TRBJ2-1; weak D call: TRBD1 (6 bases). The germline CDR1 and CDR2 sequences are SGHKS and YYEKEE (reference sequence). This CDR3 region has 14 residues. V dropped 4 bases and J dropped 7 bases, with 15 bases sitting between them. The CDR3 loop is CASSPRSQGNEQFF. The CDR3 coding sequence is TGTGCCAGCAGCCCGAGGTCACAGGGTAATGAGCAGTTCTTC.

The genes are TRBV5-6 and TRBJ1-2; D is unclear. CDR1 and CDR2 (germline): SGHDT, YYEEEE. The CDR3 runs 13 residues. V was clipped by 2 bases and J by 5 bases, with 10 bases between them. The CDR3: CASSFGGGYGYTF. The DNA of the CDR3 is TGTGCCAGCAGCTTCGGCGGCGGATATGGCTACACCTTC.

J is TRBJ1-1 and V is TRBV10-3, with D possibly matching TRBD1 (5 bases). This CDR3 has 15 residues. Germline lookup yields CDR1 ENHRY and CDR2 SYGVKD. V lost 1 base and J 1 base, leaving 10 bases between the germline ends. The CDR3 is CAISEYGGENTEAFF. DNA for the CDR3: TGTGCCATCAGTGAGTACGGGGGAGAGAACACTGAAGCTTTCTTT.